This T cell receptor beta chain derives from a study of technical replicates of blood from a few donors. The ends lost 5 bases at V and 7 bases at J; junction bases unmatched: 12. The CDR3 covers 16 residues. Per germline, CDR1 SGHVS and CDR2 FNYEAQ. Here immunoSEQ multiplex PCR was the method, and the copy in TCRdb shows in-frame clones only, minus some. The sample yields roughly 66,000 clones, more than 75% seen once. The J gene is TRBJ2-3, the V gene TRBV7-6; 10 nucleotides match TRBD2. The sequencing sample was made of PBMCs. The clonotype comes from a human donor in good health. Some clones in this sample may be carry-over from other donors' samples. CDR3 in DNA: TGTGCCAGCAGCCCAGGCTCAGCGGGAGGGGGATATACGCAGTATTTT. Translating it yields CASSPGSAGGGYTQYF.